One and the same sample provided the 20 T cell receptor beta chains below, sequenced in a study of identical twins. TCRdb itself ran the 5' RACE reads through MiXCR, one entry per CDR3 protein. The sample has some 630,000 distinct CDR3 sequences, around 7.4% seen once. A further study also used this sample, focusing on yellow fever vaccine responses in identical twins.

Sequencing used PBMCs. These receptors all come from a woman aged 18 to 35 in good health.

The chain is built from TRBV11-1 and TRBJ2-2; 12 bases match TRBD2. Germline V CDR1 and CDR2: SGHAT, FQDESV (reference sequence). This CDR3 has 18 residues. J lost 4 bases, V lost 5 bases, and 11 bases had no gene match. In DNA, the CDR3 is TGTGCCAGCAGCCATAGCAGGACTAGCGGGGATGTCACCGGGGAGCTGTTTTTT. Encoded protein: CASSHSRTSGDVTGELFF.

This clonotype has a count of ten or more. V gene TRBV6-2 or TRBV6-3 combines with J gene TRBJ1-1; the D is unclear. The CDR3 sequence is 13 residues long. Germline V gives CDR1 MNHEY, CDR2 SVGEGT. Deletions cut 6 bases from V and 0 bases from J, with 8 bases between. CDR3 in amino acids: CASRRSMNTEAFF. The CDR3 region has the DNA TGTGCCAGCAGACGGAGCATGAACACTGAAGCTTTCTTT.

In this sample, this clonotype turned up many times. This chain uses TRBV15 with TRBJ2-5; D might be TRBD1 or TRBD2, each matching 6 bases. The CDR3 is 13 amino acids. Germline V lookup: CDR1 LNHNV, CDR2 YYDKDF (reference sequence). Trimming shortened V by 7 bases and J by 1 base, and 10 bases separated the two germline ends. CDR3 region: CATNGGLQETQYF. CDR3 DNA sequence: TGTGCCACCAATGGGGGGCTCCAAGAGACCCAGTACTTC.

This clonotype occurred many times. The V and J genes are TRBV12-3 or TRBV12-4 and TRBJ2-3; 10 nucleotides agree with TRBD2. With V trimmed by 7 bases and J by 13 bases, 8 bases remained unmatched. The CDR3 consists of 12 residues. The CDR3 sequence is CASNLSGGEKYF. DNA of the CDR3: TGTGCCAGCAACCTGAGCGGGGGGGAAAAGTATTTT.

This clonotype has only a few counts. V and J are TRBV2 and TRBJ2-3, with TRBD2 matching 11 bases. CDR3 length: 18 amino acids. CDR1 and CDR2 from the germline V gene are SNHLY and FYNNEI. Trimming cost V 8 bases and J 5 bases; bases outside gene matches: 18. CDR3 sequence: CASGLAVTSGNTGDTQYF. The CDR3 DNA sequence: TGTGCCAGCGGACTAGCCGTGACTAGCGGGAATACGGGAGATACGCAGTATTTT.

There are a few counts of this clonotype. The chain links TRBV2 to TRBJ2-3; 9 positions match TRBD1. The ends lost 8 bases at V and 3 bases at J; junction bases unmatched: 12. From germline, CDR1 is SNHLY and CDR2 FYNNEI. The CDR3 runs 16 residues. The CDR3 region has the DNA TGTGCCAGCCTCGCCCTGGACAGGGGACAGACAGATACGCAGTATTTT. It encodes CASLALDRGQTDTQYF.

This chain connects TRBV20-1 to TRBJ2-2; TRBD2 agrees at 11 bases. Germline lookup yields CDR1 DFQATT and CDR2 SNEGSKA (reference sequence). The CDR3 has 16 amino acids. Unmatched junction bases numbered 5, after V lost 0 bases and J lost 5 bases. The CDR3 spells CSARELAGGETGELFF. The CDR3, as DNA: TGCAGTGCTAGAGAGCTAGCGGGGGGCGAGACCGGGGAGCTGTTTTTT.

At least ten counts were recorded for this clonotype. V gene TRBV4-1 combines with J gene TRBJ2-7; possibly TRBD1 for D (5 bases). The CDR3 sequence is 15 residues long. V was trimmed by 1 base and J by 0 bases, leaving 10 bases between them. The germline V gene encodes CDR1 MGHRA and CDR2 YSYEKL. The CDR3 protein is CASSQVQASSYEQYF. The CDR3 DNA is TGCGCCAGCAGCCAAGTACAGGCGAGCTCCTACGAGCAGTACTTC.

This clonotype has more than one count but fewer than ten. The chain joins TRBV4-1 to TRBJ2-5; 9 bases are a match to TRBD2. Trimming cost V 4 bases and J 2 bases; bases outside gene matches: 11. This CDR3 is 17 amino acids long. Germline V gives CDR1 MGHRA, CDR2 YSYEKL. The chain's CDR3 is CASSLEPGLAPQETQYF. The CDR3 nucleotides read TGCGCCAGCAGCCTCGAACCGGGACTAGCACCACAAGAGACCCAGTACTTC.

Many counts were recorded for this clonotype. The CDR3 sequence: CASSRTGDTGELFF. CDR3 coding DNA: TGTGCCAGCAGCCGGACAGGCGACACCGGGGAGCTGTTTTTT. The chain carries TRBV7-7 and TRBJ2-2, with TRBD1 matching over 7 bases. V dropped 5 bases and J dropped 3; count of bases not matched to a gene: 3. Germline V CDR1 and CDR2: SSHAT, FNYEAQ (reference sequence). This CDR3 has 14 residues.

This clonotype has more than one count but fewer than ten. This chain connects TRBV12-3 or TRBV12-4 to TRBJ2-2; TRBD2 aligns across 10 bases. The trim removed 6 bases at V and 6 bases at J, leaving 7 bases unmatched. The CDR3 has 15 amino acids. CDR3 loop: CASSPSSGSAGELFF. As DNA, the CDR3 is TGTGCCAGCAGCCCCTCTAGCGGGAGTGCCGGGGAGCTGTTTTTT.

This clonotype was found many times. The chain links TRBV9 to TRBJ2-5, with 7 bases fitting TRBD2. The CDR3 has 16 residues. Trimming took 0 bases from V and 5 from J; bases not matched to a gene: 10. Germline values: CDR1 SGDLS, CDR2 YYNGEE. The CDR3 loop reads CASSVASGGSGETQYF. In DNA form, the CDR3 reads TGTGCCAGCAGCGTAGCCTCTGGCGGGAGCGGGGAGACCCAGTACTTC.

This chain connects TRBV4-1 to TRBJ2-1, with D uncertain. The germline gives CDR1 MGHRA, CDR2 YSYEKL. V lost 0 bases and J lost 8, with 14 bases in between. CDR3 size: 15 residues. The CDR3 sequence: CASSQDPGSMDEQFF. CDR3 nucleotide sequence: TGCGCCAGCAGCCAAGATCCTGGTAGCATGGATGAGCAGTTCTTC.

In its sample, this clonotype was seen many times. The chain is built from TRBV29-1 and TRBJ2-3, with 7 bases aligning to TRBD1. Trimming took 0 bases from V and 11 from J; bases not matched to a gene: 8. The CDR3 loop spans 13 amino acids. Germline-derived CDR1 and CDR2 are SQVTM and ANQGSEA. The CDR3 region has the DNA TGCAGCGTTGAAGACCCCCCAGGGGGTTGGCAGTATTTT. It yields the protein CSVEDPPGGWQYF.

The chain carries TRBV29-1 and TRBJ2-7; 7 bases match TRBD1. This CDR3 contains 15 residues. V dropped 0 bases and J dropped 0; count of bases not matched to a gene: 5. Germline V gene sequence: CDR1 SQVTM, CDR2 ANQGSEA. Here the CDR3 DNA reads TGCAGCGTTGAAGAATGGGCAGGGGGCTCCTACGAGCAGTACTTC. The encoded protein is CSVEEWAGGSYEQYF.

The table lists this clonotype with a few counts. V gene TRBV7-9 combines with J gene TRBJ2-1; TRBD2 is a possible D gene (6 bases). CDR1 is SEHNR and CDR2 is FQNEAQ in the germline V gene (reference sequence). The length of the CDR3 is 14 residues. The germline V and J ends were trimmed by 5 bases and 6 bases, with 14 bases remaining between them. CDR3 coding DNA: TGTGCCAGCAGCCGACTAGGGGAACCCAATGAGCAGTTCTTC. This gives the protein CASSRLGEPNEQFF. Full variable domain (remainder filled in from reference TRBV7-9 and TRBJ2-1): DTGVSQNPRHKITKRGQNVTFRCDPISEHNRLYWYRQTLGQGPEFLTYFQNEAQLEKSRLLSDRFSAERPKGSFSTLEIQRTEQGDSAMYLCASSRLGEPNEQFFGPGTRLTVL.

This clonotype occurred a few times. The chain carries TRBV20-1 and TRBJ2-7, with 7 nucleotides matching TRBD1. The CDR3 covers 12 residues. In germline, CDR1 is DFQATT, CDR2 SNEGSKA (reference sequence). Trimming took 4 bases from V and 6 from J; bases not matched to a gene: 6. CDR3 nucleotides: TGCAGTGCTATGACAGGGCTGTTCGAGCAGTACTTC. This gives the protein CSAMTGLFEQYF.

Concerning this clonotype: At one boundary the junction diverges from the germline segment, which might be a read error. The chain combines TRBV20-1 with TRBJ2-7, with 7 bases fitting TRBD2. Germline V gives CDR1 DFQATT, CDR2 SNEGSKA (reference sequence). The CDR3 runs 13 residues. The CDR3 DNA follows: TGCAGTGCTATCACTAGCGTCTCCCACGAGCAGTACTTC. Its protein product is CSAITSVSHEQYF.

This clonotype was detected ten times or more. V usage is TRBV29-1 and J usage is TRBJ2-2, with D possibly TRBD2 on 6 matching bases. This CDR3 has 13 residues. V shed 5 bases and J shed 7 bases, with 14 bases lying between them. Per germline, CDR1 SQVTM and CDR2 ANQGSEA. CDR3 region: CSVPSGDGGELFF. The CDR3 DNA reads as TGCAGCGTTCCTTCGGGGGACGGCGGGGAGCTGTTTTTT.

V usage is TRBV27 and J usage is TRBJ1-6, with no clear D. This CDR3 contains 15 residues. Germline CDR1 MNHEY, CDR2 SMNVEV (reference sequence). V lost 2 bases to trimming and J lost 9 bases, with 14 bases between them. Here the CDR3 reads CASSLLLDVSSPLHF. CDR3 DNA: TGTGCCAGCAGTTTACTTTTGGACGTTAGTTCACCCCTCCACTTT.